The T cell receptor (beta chain) described here comes from a study of post-analysis software for immune sequencing data. Trimming pared 3 bases from V and 3 bases from J, leaving 15 bases between. Germline V CDR1 and CDR2: MNHEY, SVGAGI. The CDR3 has 16 residues. The authors incorporated unique molecular identifiers into the TCR beta cDNA libraries. TCRdb re-analysed the PCR reads in MiXCR, keeping a single row per CDR3 protein. The sample has 750,000 to 900,000 distinct CDR3 sequences, around 45% seen once. Study conclusions and caveats: When the samples were clustered directly with F measure, those that had been prepared in the same batch showed strong co-clustering. With TRBV5-6, TRBV5-1 and TRBV20-1 included, about five TRBV segments were more frequent in patients than in controls. There was significantly lower normalized Chao1 diversity in multiple sclerosis patients than in controls.

In the case of this clonotype: The antigen is unknown.

The rearrangement links TRBV6-5 to TRBJ1-3; D unclear. Material for sequencing was blood. The sequence derives from a girl aged 10 to 17 with multiple sclerosis. The CDR3 nucleotides read TGTGCCAGCAGTTATCGAACGGGGTCAGTTGGAAACACCATATATTTT. Amino acids: CASSYRTGSVGNTIYF.